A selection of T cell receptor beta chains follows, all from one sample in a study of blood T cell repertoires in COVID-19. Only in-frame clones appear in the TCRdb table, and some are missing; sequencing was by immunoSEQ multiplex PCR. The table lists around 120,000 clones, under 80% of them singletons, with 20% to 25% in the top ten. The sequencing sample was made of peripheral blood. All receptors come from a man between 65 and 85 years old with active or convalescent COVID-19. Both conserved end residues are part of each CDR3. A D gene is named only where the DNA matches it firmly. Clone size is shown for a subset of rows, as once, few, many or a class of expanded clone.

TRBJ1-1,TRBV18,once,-,TGTGCCAGCTCACCACCGGTTACAGTTGGCACTGAAGCTTTCTTT,CASSPPVTVGTEAFF
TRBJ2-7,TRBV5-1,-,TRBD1,TGCGCCAGCAGCTTTCAGGGGGAACGGAACGAGCAGTACTTC,CASSFQGERNEQYF
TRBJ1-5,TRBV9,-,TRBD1,TGTGCCAGCAGCGTGGCAGGGGGTAGGGGACAGCCCCAGCATTTT,CASSVAGGRGQPQHF
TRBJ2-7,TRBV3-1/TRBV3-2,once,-,TGTGCCAGCAGCCACGCTAGCGCTTCCTACGAGCAGTACTTC,CASSHASASYEQYF
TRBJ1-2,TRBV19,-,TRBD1,TGTGCCAGTAGCAAGGACAGGGGGAATGGCTACACCTTC,CASSKDRGNGYTF
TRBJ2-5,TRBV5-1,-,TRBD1,TGCGCCAGCAGCTTACGGGACAGGGGGCGAGAGACCCAGTACTTC,CASSLRDRGRETQYF
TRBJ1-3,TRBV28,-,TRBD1,TGTGCCAGCAGTTTGGGGGACAGACGACTTTCTGGAAACACCATATATTTT,CASSLGDRRLSGNTIYF
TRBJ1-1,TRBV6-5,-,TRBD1,TGTGCCAGCAGGCCGGGACAGGGGGCTAACACTGAAGCTTTCTTT,CASRPGQGANTEAFF
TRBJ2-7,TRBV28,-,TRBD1,TGTGCCAGCAGTTTAGTAGGGGGCGTGGACGAGCAGTACTTC,CASSLVGGVDEQYF
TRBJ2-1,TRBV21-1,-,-,TGTGCCAGCATCTCCTCAACCGCCGGGACTAGCGGGAGAAGGGTAGTAAAAGGGGACAATGAGCAGTTCTTC,CASISSTAGTSGRRVVKGDNEQFF
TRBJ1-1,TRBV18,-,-,TGTGCCAGCTCACCATCGAGGTTAGGAAAGAACACTGAAGCTTTCTTT,CASSPSRLGKNTEAFF
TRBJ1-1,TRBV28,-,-,TGTGCCAGCAGCGAGGGTTTGGGGGCTTTCTTT,CASSEGLGAFF
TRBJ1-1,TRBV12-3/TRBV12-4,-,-,TGTGCCAGCAGTCCAATGAACACTGAAGCTTTCTTT,CASSPMNTEAFF
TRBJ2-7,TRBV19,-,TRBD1,TGTGCCAGTAGTACCTACCGGGACAGGGGACAACTCTTC,CASSTYRDRGQLF
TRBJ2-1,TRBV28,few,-,TGTGCCAGCAACGGCAGGGGCGATGAGCAGTTCTTC,CASNGRGDEQFF
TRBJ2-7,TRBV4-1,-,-,TGCGCCAGCAGCCTAAATTCTTACGAGCAGTACTTC,CASSLNSYEQYF
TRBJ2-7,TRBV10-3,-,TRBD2,TGTGCCATCAAGGGTAGCGGGAGGACTTACGAGCAGTACTTC,CAIKGSGRTYEQYF
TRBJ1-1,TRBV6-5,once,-,TGTGCCAGCATTTTCAGTGCTGAAGCTTTCTTT,CASIFSAEAFF
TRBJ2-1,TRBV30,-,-,TGTGCCTGGGCACAGGACAATGAGCAGTTCTTC,CAWAQDNEQFF
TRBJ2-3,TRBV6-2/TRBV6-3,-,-,TGTGCCAGCAGTACCCGGCGACAGGTTAGGGCAGATACGCAGTATTTT,CASSTRRQVRADTQYF
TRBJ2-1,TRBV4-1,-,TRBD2,TGCGCCAGCAGCCAAGAGGGACTAGGCGGTAATGAGCAGTTCTTC,CASSQEGLGGNEQFF
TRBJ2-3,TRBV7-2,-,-,TGTGCCAGCAGCCCCGGGTACAAGCAGTATTTT,CASSPGYKQYF
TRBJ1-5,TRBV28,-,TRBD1,TGTGCCAGCAGTCCCCCGGGACAGGATTTACAGCCCCAGCATTTT,CASSPPGQDLQPQHF
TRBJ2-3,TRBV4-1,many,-,TGCGCCAGCAGCCAAGGTTCGAGGGCATCTGGGGATACGCAGTATTTT,CASSQGSRASGDTQYF
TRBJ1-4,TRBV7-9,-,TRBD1,TGTGCCAGCAGCTTGACAGGGTGGGAAAAACTGTTTTTT,CASSLTGWEKLFF
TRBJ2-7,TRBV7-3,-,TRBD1,TGTGCCAGCAGCTTAGGGGGACAGGGGCGAGCCGAGCAGTACTTC,CASSLGGQGRAEQYF
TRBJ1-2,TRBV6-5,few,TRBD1,TGTGCCAGCAGATTGACAGGGGGCTGGGGCTACACCTTC,CASRLTGGWGYTF
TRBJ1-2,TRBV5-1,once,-,TGCGCCAGCAGCCCGGACACCACTAACTATGGCTACACCTTC,CASSPDTTNYGYTF
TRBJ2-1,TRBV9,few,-,TGTGCCAGCAGTTTTACAGGGTACAATGAGCAGTTCTTC,CASSFTGYNEQFF
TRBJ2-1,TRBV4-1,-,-,TGCGCCAGCAGCCAAGGGACAGTCAATGAGCAGTTCTTC,CASSQGTVNEQFF
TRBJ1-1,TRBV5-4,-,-,TGTGCCAGCAGCTTGTCGCCACTACAGGGAGGGTACACTGAAGCTTTCTTT,CASSLSPLQGGYTEAFF
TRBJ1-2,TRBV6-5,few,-,TGTGCCAGCAAAGCAGGGATAGCTAACTATGGCTACACCTTC,CASKAGIANYGYTF
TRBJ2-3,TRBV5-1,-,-,TGCGCCAGCAGCTTGAATCCAGAAAGCACAGATACGCAGTATTTT,CASSLNPESTDTQYF
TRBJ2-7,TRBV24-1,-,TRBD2,TGTGCCACCAGTGACTTAACTAGCGGGAGAAGTTGGCGCGAGCAGTACTTC,CATSDLTSGRSWREQYF
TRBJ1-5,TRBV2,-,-,TGTGCCAGCAAAGGGTTGAATAGGACAACGGGCAATCAGCCCCAGCATTTT,CASKGLNRTTGNQPQHF
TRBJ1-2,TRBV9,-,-,TGTGCCAGCAGCCCCTCAACAACACCCGATGGCTACACCTTC,CASSPSTTPDGYTF
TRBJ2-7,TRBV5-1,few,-,TGCGCCAGCACCTCGGGGGGCACCTACGAGCAGTACTTC,CASTSGGTYEQYF
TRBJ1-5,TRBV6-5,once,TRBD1,TGTGCCAGCAGTACTCCGGACAGGGAACAACAGCCCCAGCATTTT,CASSTPDREQQPQHF
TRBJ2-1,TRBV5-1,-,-,TGCGCCAGCAGCTTGGAAGGTAGAGGGTACAATGAGCAGTTCTTC,CASSLEGRGYNEQFF
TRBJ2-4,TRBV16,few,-,TGTGCCAGCAGCCAATCGGGGGCGAACATTCAGTACTTC,CASSQSGANIQYF
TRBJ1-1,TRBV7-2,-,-,TGTGCCAGCAGCTTAGCCGGGGTCGCTAACACTGAAGCTTTCTTT,CASSLAGVANTEAFF
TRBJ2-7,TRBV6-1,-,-,TGTGCCAGCAGTGAAACCCTGCGGAAAAACTACGAGCAGTACTTC,CASSETLRKNYEQYF
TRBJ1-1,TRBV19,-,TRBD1,TGTGCCAGTAGTCCCCGGGACAGGAACACTGAAGCTTTCTTT,CASSPRDRNTEAFF
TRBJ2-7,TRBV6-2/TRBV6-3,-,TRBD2,TGTGCCAGCAGTTATGGGGGACTAGCGGCCGAGCAGTACTTC,CASSYGGLAAEQYF
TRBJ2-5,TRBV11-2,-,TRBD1,TGTGCCAGCAGCCGGGACAGGGGCCCCCAAGAGACCCAGTACTTC,CASSRDRGPQETQYF
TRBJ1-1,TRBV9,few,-,TGTGCCAGCAGCTCCCGGGGTGGCACTGAAGCTTTCTTT,CASSSRGGTEAFF
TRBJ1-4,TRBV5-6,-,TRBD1,TGTGCCAGCAGCTACAGGGGGTTTTCTGAAAAACTGTTTTTT,CASSYRGFSEKLFF
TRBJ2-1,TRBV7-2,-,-,TGTGCCAGCAGCCCCACTCGAGGCAATGAGCAGTTCTTC,CASSPTRGNEQFF
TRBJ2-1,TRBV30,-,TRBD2,TGTGCCTGGAGTGTACGGGAAATTCCGGGGGGGGCAGGTGAGCAGTTCTTC,CAWSVREIPGGAGEQFF
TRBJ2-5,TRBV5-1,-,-,TGCGCCAGCAGTAAAGCCGTGTCCGGGGAGACCCAGTACTTC,CASSKAVSGETQYF
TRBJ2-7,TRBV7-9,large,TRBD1,TGTGCCAGCAGCTTAGCGGACAGGGACGAGCAGTACTTC,CASSLADRDEQYF
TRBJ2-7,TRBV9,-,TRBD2,TGTGCCAGCAGTTTGGCCGGGACTAGCGGATACGAGCAGTACTTC,CASSLAGTSGYEQYF
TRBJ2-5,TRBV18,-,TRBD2,TGTGCCAGCTCAACTCTCACTAGCGGGAGGGCCGTTGAGACCCAGTACTTC,CASSTLTSGRAVETQYF
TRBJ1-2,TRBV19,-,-,TGTGCCAGTAAAGGGGGAGTGCTCTATGGCTACACCTTC,CASKGGVLYGYTF
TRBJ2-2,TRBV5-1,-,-,TGCGCCAGCAGCCTGGGGACATTAGCCGGGGAGCTGTTTTTT,CASSLGTLAGELFF